The clone carrying this T cell receptor beta chain was counted at least ten times. Its target is not known. The read ends 3 residues shy of where the CDR3 ends; the end is completed using the germline J gene. CDR1 is DFQATT and CDR2 is SNEGSKA in the germline V gene (reference sequence). The CDR3 is 14 residues long. The V end lost 3 bases, the J end lost 0 bases, and 10 bases lay between the germline ends. The entry originates in a study of T cell clonality in common variable immunodeficiency. Overall study findings and caveats: Fewer TCRbeta clones were shared among CVID subjects than controls. What drives increased CVID clonality needs T cell subpopulation sequencing.

This table comes from immunoSEQ multiplex PCR, and its TCRdb copy is limited to in-frame clones, with some not included. The specimen has around 45,000 clones, none found just once. The receptor comes from a person aged 18-70 years in good health. The specimen sequenced was peripheral blood mononuclear cells. The chain recombines TRBV20-1 with TRBJ2-3; D perhaps matches TRBD2 (6 bases). CDR3 loop: CSASGTRSTDTQYF. The covered CDR3 bases are TGCAGTGCTAGCGGGACTCGTAGCACAGATACG.